The sequence of this TCR beta chain was determined in a study of blood T cell repertoires in COVID-19. The assay was immunoSEQ multiplex PCR, and TCRdb's table has in-frame clones only and misses some. The table has 99,000 or so clones, approximately 88% seen once. This TCR came from a human donor in a cohort sampled during active COVID-19. Sequenced input: peripheral blood.

CDR3 DNA: TGCAGCGTTGAAGGGGGGCTAGGGGCCAACGTCCTGACTTTC. This sequence encodes CSVEGGLGANVLTF. The rearrangement joins TRBV29-1 to TRBJ2-6; TRBD1 is a possible D gene (6 bases). With 1 base removed from V and 4 bases from J, the gap between germline ends came to 8 bases. The germline V gene has CDR1 SQVTM and CDR2 ANQGSEA. The CDR3 loop spans 14 amino acids.